This T cell receptor beta chain was sequenced in a study of preoperative IRX-2 immunotherapy in early breast cancer. This clone has a handful of counts. CDR3 length: 15 residues. Per germline, CDR1 SGHNT and CDR2 YENEEA. J lost 4 bases, V lost 3 bases, and 6 bases had no gene match. The data were produced by immunoSEQ multiplex PCR, yet TCRdb's version contains in-frame clones alone and is incomplete. The sample lists 34,000 or so clones, 83% occurring once. The sample's treatment: preoperative locoregional IRX-2 cytokine immunotherapy. Preoperative locoregional IRX-2 cytokine immunotherapy was tested in the phase Ib source study.

The sample consisted of lymph node tissue, taken from a patient treated with IRX-2 immunotherapy. The receptor was isolated from a human donor with breast cancer. The chain uses TRBV11-3 and TRBJ1-1; TRBD1 agrees at 9 bases. The CDR3: CASSLGGTGSTEAFF. CDR3 coding DNA: TGTGCCAGCAGCTTGGGGGGGACAGGGTCCACTGAAGCTTTCTTT.